The rows below give T cell receptor beta chains drawn from one sample of a study of spatial heterogeneity in lung cancer. TCRdb itself ran the 5' RACE reads through MiXCR, one entry per CDR3 protein. The repertoire holds 27,000 or so distinct CDR3 sequences, with roughly 5.4% as singletons. The starting material was PBMCs, obtained at follow-up. These receptors were obtained from a female donor with early-stage non-small cell lung cancer. Both conserved end residues are part of each CDR3. D genes are given only for firm matches. Clone size is stated in some rows and not others, as once, few, many or a class when expanded.

d_call	v_call	j_call	clone_size	cdr3_aa	cdr3_nt
.	TRBV2	TRBJ2-5	many	CASKGAGRETQYF	TGTGCCAGCAAAGGGGCAGGCCGGGAGACCCAGTACTTC
.	TRBV3-1	TRBJ2-1	.	CASSQFAYEQFF	TGTGCCAGCAGCCAATTCGCATATGAGCAGTTCTTC
.	TRBV20-1	TRBJ2-7	many	CSASYITGTYEQYF	TGCAGTGCTAGCTACATTACAGGTACCTACGAGCAGTACTTC
.	TRBV9	TRBJ2-7	.	CASSASASGAHEQYF	TGTGCCAGCAGCGCCTCGGCTTCTGGGGCCCACGAGCAGTACTTC
TRBD1	TRBV7-2	TRBJ1-2	few	CASSGVTGQGGKLDGYTF	TGTGCCAGCAGCGGGGTTACGGGACAGGGTGGTAAACTAGATGGCTACACCTTC
.	TRBV6-1	TRBJ2-6	many	CASSGGTHSGANVLTF	TGTGCCAGCAGTGGGGGGACACACTCTGGGGCCAACGTCCTGACTTTC
.	TRBV5-6	TRBJ2-7	many	CASSEGLRYMDEQYF	TGTGCCAGCAGCGAGGGTTTGCGATACATGGACGAGCAGTACTTC
TRBD1	TRBV6-6	TRBJ1-2	many	CASMMTGAREYGYTF	TGTGCCAGCATGATGACAGGGGCGCGGGAATATGGCTACACCTTC
.	TRBV6-2/TRBV6-3	TRBJ2-7	many	CASSLLDWETNYEQYF	TGTGCCAGCAGTTTGTTGGATTGGGAAACAAACTACGAGCAGTACTTC
.	TRBV28	TRBJ1-2	many	CASLKVAEIYYGYTF	TGTGCCAGCCTGAAAGTGGCGGAGATATACTATGGCTACACCTTC
TRBD2	TRBV20-1	TRBJ2-7	many	CSAPSGRAPYEQYF	TGCAGTGCACCGAGCGGGAGGGCCCCCTACGAGCAGTACTTC
TRBD1	TRBV7-9	TRBJ2-7	many	CASSLGPGQGSYEQYF	TGTGCCAGCAGCTTAGGCCCGGGACAGGGTTCCTACGAGCAGTACTTC
.	TRBV7-6	TRBJ2-3	.	CASSLGGRASTDTQYF	TGTGCCAGCAGCTTAGGGGGTAGGGCAAGCACAGATACGCAGTATTTT
TRBD2	TRBV7-6	TRBJ2-7	few	CASSTEAGGYYEQYF	TGTGCCAGCAGCACCGAAGCGGGAGGGTACTACGAGCAGTACTTC
.	TRBV28	TRBJ2-7	many	CASSQGGVYEQYF	TGTGCCAGCAGTCAGGGGGGGGTCTACGAGCAGTACTTC
.	TRBV20-1	TRBJ2-7	many	CSAVISYEQYF	TGCAGCGCCGTAATTTCCTACGAGCAGTACTTC
TRBD2	TRBV28	TRBJ2-1	few	CASSFFSGRGSYNEQFF	TGTGCCAGCAGTTTCTTTAGCGGGAGGGGGTCCTACAATGAGCAGTTCTTC
.	TRBV20-1	TRBJ1-1	many	CSARDLAILNTEAFF	TGCAGTGCTAGAGATTTAGCGATTCTGAACACTGAAGCTTTCTTT
.	TRBV29-1	TRBJ1-2	medium-sized	CSVGVDLYGYTF	TGCAGCGTTGGGGTCGACCTTTATGGCTACACCTTC
TRBD1	TRBV2	TRBJ1-1	few	CASRGQVVSEAFF	TGTGCCAGCAGGGGACAGGTGGTGTCTGAAGCTTTCTTT
.	TRBV25-1	TRBJ1-2	few	CASSDPGQHYGYTF	TGTGCCAGCAGTGATCCTGGGCAGCACTATGGCTACACCTTC
TRBD2	TRBV27	TRBJ2-5	many	CASRSLAGERVWETQYF	TGTGCCAGCAGGTCTCTGGCGGGAGAACGGGTCTGGGAGACCCAGTACTTC
TRBD1	TRBV5-4	TRBJ1-2	many	CASSRGQGRGGYTF	TGTGCCAGCAGCCGGGGACAGGGAAGGGGTGGCTACACCTTC
.	TRBV7-2	TRBJ2-7	.	CASKEGGALYEQYF	TGTGCCAGCAAAGAAGGGGGGGCACTCTACGAGCAGTACTTC
.	TRBV24-1	TRBJ2-5	many	CATSDLGGQETQYF	TGTGCCACCAGTGATTTGGGGGGCCAAGAGACCCAGTACTTC
.	TRBV24-1	TRBJ2-3	many	CATEAGSDTDTQYF	TGTGCCACCGAGGCGGGGTCGGACACAGATACGCAGTATTTT
.	TRBV9	TRBJ1-1	many	CASSEGPLNTEAFF	TGTGCCAGCAGCGAGGGACCGTTGAACACTGAAGCTTTCTTT
TRBD2	TRBV7-6	TRBJ2-5	many	CASSWTSGGKETQYF	TGTGCCAGCAGCTGGACTAGCGGGGGGAAAGAGACCCAGTACTTC
TRBD1	TRBV11-1	TRBJ2-1	many	CASRRGQGGNNEQFF	TGTGCCAGCAGACGGGGACAGGGAGGGAACAATGAGCAGTTCTTC
TRBD2	TRBV2	TRBJ2-1	many	CATSGGPGEQFF	TGTGCCACAAGCGGGGGCCCCGGTGAGCAGTTCTTC
.	TRBV6-7	TRBJ1-6	many	CASSYTTVPSHYNSPLHF	TGTGCCAGCAGTTACACGACAGTCCCAAGTCACTATAATTCACCCCTCCACTTT
.	TRBV7-6	TRBJ2-2	.	CASSSSGEYGELFF	TGTGCCAGCAGCTCCTCAGGGGAGTACGGGGAGCTGTTTTTT
TRBD1	TRBV5-4	TRBJ1-2	.	CASSLTGVKDYGYTF	TGTGCCAGCAGCCTGACAGGGGTGAAAGACTATGGCTACACCTTC
TRBD2	TRBV12-3/TRBV12-4	TRBJ2-1	few	CASSSQTGGAYNEQFF	TGTGCCAGCAGTTCCCAAACGGGGGGGGCCTACAATGAGCAGTTCTTC
.	TRBV5-1	TRBJ2-7	many	CASSLAADSYEQYF	TGCGCCAGCAGCTTGGCGGCAGATTCCTACGAGCAGTACTTC
.	TRBV7-8	TRBJ1-4	few	CASNLTERDEKLFF	TGTGCCAGCAACCTGACAGAAAGGGATGAAAAACTGTTTTTT
.	TRBV7-2	TRBJ2-3	many	CASSLRGGRVDTQYF	TGTGCCAGCAGCTTACGTGGGGGTCGCGTAGATACGCAGTATTTT
.	TRBV11-1	TRBJ2-1	many	CASSLGRPYEQFF	TGTGCCAGCAGCTTAGGCCGCCCCTATGAGCAGTTCTTC
.	TRBV5-1	TRBJ2-7	many	CASSLGASSSYEQYF	TGCGCCAGCAGCTTGGGGGCTAGCTCTTCCTACGAGCAGTACTTC
TRBD1	TRBV7-2	TRBJ1-2	.	CASSQSTGTGSYTF	TGTGCCAGCAGCCAATCGACCGGGACAGGCAGCTACACCTTC
.	TRBV11-2	TRBJ1-1	many	CASSPEGGTEAFF	TGTGCCAGCAGCCCAGAGGGAGGAACTGAAGCTTTCTTT
.	TRBV4-3	TRBJ2-3	many	CASSQEPRRGSQYF	TGCGCCAGCAGCCAAGAACCTAGAAGGGGTTCGCAGTATTTT
TRBD1	TRBV6-2/TRBV6-3	TRBJ1-2	.	CASRRDRGNYGYTF	TGTGCCAGCAGGAGGGACAGGGGCAACTATGGCTACACCTTC
.	TRBV10-3	TRBJ1-5	many	CAISRAGNNQPQHF	TGTGCCATCAGCAGGGCAGGGAACAATCAGCCCCAGCATTTT
.	TRBV7-6	TRBJ2-3	many	CASSLTQGRRTDTQYF	TGTGCCAGCAGCCTTACCCAGGGGCGACGGACAGATACGCAGTATTTT
.	TRBV28	TRBJ2-7	many	CASSPPGPPTYEQYF	TGTGCCAGCAGTCCTCCGGGACCGCCGACCTACGAGCAGTACTTC
.	TRBV7-9	TRBJ1-2	.	CASSPDAGTGYTF	TGTGCCAGCAGCCCCGACGCCGGGACCGGCTACACCTTC
.	TRBV6-5	TRBJ1-1	.	CASSFRTVNTEAFF	TGTGCCAGCAGTTTCCGGACGGTGAACACTGAAGCTTTCTTT
TRBD2	TRBV4-2	TRBJ2-7	many	CASSPHLGVAGFYEQYF	TGTGCCAGCAGCCCCCATTTAGGGGTAGCGGGATTCTACGAGCAGTACTTC
.	TRBV6-2/TRBV6-3	TRBJ1-5	many	CASSSSATLNQINQPQHF	TGTGCCAGCAGTTCGTCGGCAACCCTGAATCAGATCAATCAGCCCCAGCATTTT
.	TRBV5-1	TRBJ1-4	many	CASSSGTNEKLFF	TGCGCCAGCAGCTCAGGGACTAATGAAAAACTGTTTTTT
TRBD1	TRBV28	TRBJ2-7	many	CASSSPRDRVHEQYF	TGTGCCAGCAGTTCCCCCCGGGACAGGGTCCACGAGCAGTACTTC
TRBD1	TRBV20-1	TRBJ2-7	many	CSARDGQGGYEQYF	TGCAGTGCTAGAGATGGACAGGGGGGTTACGAGCAGTACTTC
.	TRBV28	TRBJ1-3	many	CASSLWTDSGNTIYF	TGTGCCAGCAGTTTATGGACAGACTCTGGAAACACCATATATTTT
TRBD2	TRBV12-3/TRBV12-4	TRBJ2-7	many	CASSNLLAGEQYF	TGTGCCAGCAGCAACCTACTAGCGGGGGAGCAGTACTTC
.	TRBV5-6	TRBJ2-5	many	CASSLVRGPETQYF	TGTGCCAGCAGCTTGGTGAGGGGCCCCGAGACCCAGTACTTC
.	TRBV30	TRBJ2-5	many	CAWSVRRSGFEETQYF	TGTGCCTGGAGTGTACGGAGATCAGGGTTTGAAGAGACCCAGTACTTC